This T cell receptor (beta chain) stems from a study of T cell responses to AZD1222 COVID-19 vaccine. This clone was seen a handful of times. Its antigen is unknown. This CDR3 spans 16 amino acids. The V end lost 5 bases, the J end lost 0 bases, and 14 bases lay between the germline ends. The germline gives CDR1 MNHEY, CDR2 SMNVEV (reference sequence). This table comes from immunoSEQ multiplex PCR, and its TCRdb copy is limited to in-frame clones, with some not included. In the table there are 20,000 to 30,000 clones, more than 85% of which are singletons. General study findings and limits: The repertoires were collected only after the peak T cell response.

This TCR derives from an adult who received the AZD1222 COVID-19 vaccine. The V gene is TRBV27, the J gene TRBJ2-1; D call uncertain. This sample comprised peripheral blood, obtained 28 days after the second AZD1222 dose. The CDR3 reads CASSQTRITSYNEQFF. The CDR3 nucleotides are TGTGCCAGCAGTCAGACCCGGATTACCTCCTACAATGAGCAGTTCTTC.